This is a list of T cell receptor beta chains from one sample in a study of Ad26.COV2.S vaccination and SARS-CoV-2 variants. Clones were read by immunoSEQ multiplex PCR, and TCRdb kept only the in-frame ones, dropping some. The data hold about 680,000 clones, with more than 70% observed a single time. The input for sequencing was peripheral blood, taken in a trial of Ad26.COV2.S vaccine versus placebo. The receptors derive from a person aged 18 to 65 who received the Ad26.COV2.S COVID-19 vaccine or a placebo. The CDR3 runs from the conserved cysteine through the conserved F or W. A D gene is named only where the DNA matches it firmly. The size of a clone is reported for some rows only, either as once, few or many, or as a class for expanded clones.

size,J,V,D,DNA,CDR3
.,TRBJ2-5,TRBV27,.,TGTGCCAGCAGTATACTGGGACCAGCCAGGACCCAGTACTTC,CASSILGPARTQYF
.,TRBJ2-1,TRBV6-5,.,TGTGCCAGCAGCCGGGACACCTTCAATGAGCAGTTCTTC,CASSRDTFNEQFF
.,TRBJ2-2,TRBV18,.,TGTGCCAGCTCACAAGCCCCAGGATCCACCGGGGAGCTGTTTTTT,CASSQAPGSTGELFF
.,TRBJ2-5,TRBV12-1,.,TGTGCCAGCAGCTCCTCCGGGACAGACAAAGAGACCCAGTACTTC,CASSSSGTDKETQYF
.,TRBJ1-4,TRBV6-4,.,TGTGCCAGCGGGGTGTCGGGACACGGGGACTTTGAGACAACTAATGAAAAACTGTTTTTT,CASGVSGHGDFETTNEKLFF
.,TRBJ1-2,TRBV19,TRBD1,TGTGCCAGTACTATATCTCCGGGACAGGTTCACTATGGCTACACCTTC,CASTISPGQVHYGYTF
.,TRBJ1-5,TRBV27,TRBD1,TGTGCCAGCAGTTTAGCAGGGGGAAATCAGCCCCAGCATTTT,CASSLAGGNQPQHF
.,TRBJ2-5,TRBV7-6,.,TGTGCCAGCAGCTTAGTATTGCGGGGGCCAGAAGAGACCCAGTACTTC,CASSLVLRGPEETQYF
.,TRBJ2-1,TRBV19,TRBD1,TGTGCCAGTAGCCGGGGACAGGGTCCCTACAATGAGCAGTTCTTC,CASSRGQGPYNEQFF
.,TRBJ2-1,TRBV7-2,.,TGTGCCAGCAGCTTAGCCGCCCTCTCCTACAATGAGCAGTTCTTC,CASSLAALSYNEQFF
.,TRBJ1-3,TRBV21-1,.,TGTGCCAGCAGCAGAGGTAAAGCTGGAAACACCATATATTTT,CASSRGKAGNTIYF
.,TRBJ2-7,TRBV4-3,.,TGCGCCAGCAGCCAAGACACAGGAAGCTACGAGCAGTACTTC,CASSQDTGSYEQYF
once,TRBJ2-1,TRBV13,TRBD2,TGTGCCAGCAGCTCGGGACTAGCGGGAGATTATGAGCAGTTCTTC,CASSSGLAGDYEQFF
.,TRBJ2-7,TRBV19,.,TGTGCCAGTAGCCGGAAGGGGGGGGCCTCCTACGAGCAGTACTTC,CASSRKGGASYEQYF
.,TRBJ2-7,TRBV19,TRBD1,TGTGCCTGCTCCGGGACAGCTAACTCCTACGAGCAGTACTTC,CACSGTANSYEQYF
.,TRBJ2-7,TRBV6-6,TRBD2,TGTGCCAGCAGTCCTGGGGGGGGTGGTGACGAGCAGTACTTC,CASSPGGGGDEQYF
.,TRBJ1-2,TRBV29-1,.,TGCAGCGTTGAGGTCGGGCGGAGCTATGGCTACACCTTC,CSVEVGRSYGYTF
.,TRBJ1-5,TRBV27,TRBD1,TGTGCCAGCAGTTTTCGGTCAGGGGGAGGACAGCCCCAGCATTTT,CASSFRSGGGQPQHF
.,TRBJ2-1,TRBV7-2,TRBD2,TGTGCCAGCATACGACTAGCGGCCTACAATGAGCAGTTCTTC,CASIRLAAYNEQFF
.,TRBJ2-3,TRBV9,.,TGTGCCACTTCCGGGGGATGGAGCACAGATACGCAGTATTTT,CATSGGWSTDTQYF
.,TRBJ2-5,TRBV24-1,TRBD1,TGTGCCACCAGTGAACGACAGGGGGCTATTGAGACCCAGTACTTC,CATSERQGAIETQYF
.,TRBJ2-5,TRBV15,TRBD2,TGTGCCACCAGCAGAGCCGGGAGGCAAGAGACCCAGTACTTC,CATSRAGRQETQYF
.,TRBJ1-5,TRBV7-3,TRBD1,TGTGCCAGCAACTCAGGGGGGGAAGGTCAGCCCCAGCATTTT,CASNSGGEGQPQHF
.,TRBJ2-7,TRBV29-1,.,TGCAGCGTTAAGCCCTCGGACACCTCGGCCTACGAGCAGTACTTC,CSVKPSDTSAYEQYF
.,TRBJ2-7,TRBV1,.,TGCACCAGCAGCCAAAAATGCAGGGACCTCAACGAGCAGTACTTC,CTSSQKCRDLNEQYF
.,TRBJ1-1,TRBV5-1,.,TGCGCCAGCAGCTTCGGGGCTTGGAACACTGAAGCTTTCTTT,CASSFGAWNTEAFF
.,TRBJ2-5,TRBV6-1,TRBD2,TGTGCCAGCAGTGACCCCGGGACTAGCGGGATCAGGGAAGAGACCCAGTACTTC,CASSDPGTSGIREETQYF
.,TRBJ2-1,TRBV10-3,TRBD1,TGTGCCATCAAAATAACCGGGACAGGGGGGACCTACAATGAGCAGTTCTTC,CAIKITGTGGTYNEQFF
.,TRBJ1-1,TRBV30,.,TGTGCCTGGAGTCTGGGACTGCAGAACACTGAAGCTTTCTTT,CAWSLGLQNTEAFF
.,TRBJ2-1,TRBV5-4,.,TGTGCCAGCAGCCCCCCGGAGCTGACAGGAGATGAGCAGTTCTTC,CASSPPELTGDEQFF
few,TRBJ2-7,TRBV6-5,.,TGTGCCAGCGGGACAACCTCGACCTACGAGCAGTACTTC,CASGTTSTYEQYF
.,TRBJ2-1,TRBV1,.,TGCACCAGCAGCCAAGATTCCCTAGTTCCCTACAATGAGCAGTTCTTC,CTSSQDSLVPYNEQFF
.,TRBJ2-1,TRBV7-4,TRBD2,TGTGCCAGCAGGAGGCTAGCGGGAGGGCCAGACAATGAGCAGTTCTTC,CASRRLAGGPDNEQFF
.,TRBJ2-5,TRBV7-8,.,TGTGCCAGCAGCTTAAGGGGGGCGGGGGAGACCCAGTACTTC,CASSLRGAGETQYF
once,TRBJ1-5,TRBV7-8,.,TGTGCCAGCAGCCTAAGCGGGGGAGGTCAGCCCCAGCATTTT,CASSLSGGGQPQHF
.,TRBJ1-2,TRBV7-2,TRBD1,TGTGCCAGCAGCTCAACGTGGGACAGCTATGGCTACACCTTC,CASSSTWDSYGYTF
.,TRBJ1-6,TRBV6-5,.,TGTGCCAGCAGGGGAAACTCACCCCTCCACTTT,CASRGNSPLHF
.,TRBJ2-5,TRBV6-1,TRBD2,TGTGCCAGCAGTGAATCCGGGACTAGCGAGTACTTC,CASSESGTSEYF
.,TRBJ1-6,TRBV3-1/TRBV3-2,TRBD1,TGTGCCAGCAGCCAACCGGGACAGGGGTATAATTCACCCCTCCACTTT,CASSQPGQGYNSPLHF
.,TRBJ2-1,TRBV13,TRBD2,TGTGCCAGCAGCTTATACAGGCTAGCGGTTTCCTACAATGAGCAGTTCTTC,CASSLYRLAVSYNEQFF
.,TRBJ2-7,TRBV6-5,.,TGTGCCTCCAACGGCCCCTCCTACGAGCAGTACTTC,CASNGPSYEQYF
.,TRBJ2-7,TRBV6-5,.,TGTGCCAGCAGTTACTCGAGGCCGATCTACGAGCAGTACTTC,CASSYSRPIYEQYF
.,TRBJ2-7,TRBV30,TRBD2,TGTGCCTGGCGACTAGCGGGGGGGCCTTGGTACGAGCAGTACTTC,CAWRLAGGPWYEQYF
.,TRBJ1-1,TRBV3-1/TRBV3-2,.,TGTGCCAGCAGCTTCGGGGAGAACACTGAAGCTTTCTTT,CASSFGENTEAFF
few,TRBJ2-3,TRBV12-3/TRBV12-4,.,TGTGCCAGCACCCCCCGGCCGGATACGCAGTATTTT,CASTPRPDTQYF
.,TRBJ1-3,TRBV6-5,.,TGTGCCAGCAGGTCCTCCGGGGCCGGAAACACCATATATTTT,CASRSSGAGNTIYF
.,TRBJ1-6,TRBV30,.,TGTGCCTGGAGTGGAGGCATGACCTCACCCCTCCACTTT,CAWSGGMTSPLHF
.,TRBJ1-5,TRBV7-2,TRBD1,TGTGCCAGCAGCCAGACAGGGAACAATCAGCCCCAGCATTTT,CASSQTGNNQPQHF
few,TRBJ1-5,TRBV6-5,TRBD1,TGTGCCAGCAGAAAACAGGGGGCAGGTCAGCCCCAGCATTTT,CASRKQGAGQPQHF
.,TRBJ1-6,TRBV12-3/TRBV12-4,.,TGTGCCAGCAGTTCGGGCCCTACACCCCTCCACTTT,CASSSGPTPLHF
few,TRBJ1-2,TRBV6-4,TRBD1,TGTGCCAGCAGTGACACCCAACAGGGGTTGAATGGCTACACCTTC,CASSDTQQGLNGYTF
.,TRBJ2-7,TRBV5-5,.,TGTGCCAGCAGCTTCGGACTGCTACGCTACGAGCAGTACTTC,CASSFGLLRYEQYF
once,TRBJ2-1,TRBV18,TRBD1,TGTGCCAGCTCCCCCGGGACAGGAATATACAATGAGCAGTTCTTC,CASSPGTGIYNEQFF
.,TRBJ2-3,TRBV7-3,.,TGTGCCAGCAGCTTAGACGGGGAGCGAGATACGCAGTATTTT,CASSLDGERDTQYF
.,TRBJ1-2,TRBV2,.,TGTGCCAGCAGTGAGGCAGGACACCCCGCGGAGGGCTACACCTTC,CASSEAGHPAEGYTF
.,TRBJ2-1,TRBV7-9,TRBD2,TGTGCCAGCAGCCCAGATCGGGGGGGCGAGTTCTTC,CASSPDRGGEFF
.,TRBJ2-1,TRBV18,.,TGTGCCAGCTCACCACCGACCCGGGGTGAGCAGTTCTTC,CASSPPTRGEQFF